This TCR beta chain emerged from a study of blood T cell repertoires in COVID-19. Study background: Researchers got acute and convalescent COVID-19 samples from the United States, Italy and Spain.

Assay used: immunoSEQ multiplex PCR; TCRdb lists only in-frame clones, some missing. The sample has around 220,000 clones, around 90% seen once. This clonotype was sampled from a woman aged 18-30 years who had recovered from COVID-19. The specimen was PBMCs or T cells enriched from blood (not recorded which).

The DNA of the CDR3 is TGTGCCAGCAGCCGGGGTGTAGCGGAGACCCAGTACTTC. Protein: CASSRGVAETQYF. The J gene is TRBJ2-5, the V gene TRBV7-9; D may be TRBD2 (5 bases). V lost 5 bases and J lost 5, with 12 bases in between. Germline V CDR1 and CDR2: SEHNR, FQNEAQ (reference sequence). The CDR3 extends over 13 amino acids. The full variable domain, its missing parts supplied by reference TRBV7-9 and TRBJ2-5, is DTGVSQNPRHKITKRGQNVTFRCDPISEHNRLYWYRQTLGQGPEFLTYFQNEAQLEKSRLLSDRFSAERPKGSFSTLEIQRTEQGDSAMYLCASSRGVAETQYFGPGTRLLVL.